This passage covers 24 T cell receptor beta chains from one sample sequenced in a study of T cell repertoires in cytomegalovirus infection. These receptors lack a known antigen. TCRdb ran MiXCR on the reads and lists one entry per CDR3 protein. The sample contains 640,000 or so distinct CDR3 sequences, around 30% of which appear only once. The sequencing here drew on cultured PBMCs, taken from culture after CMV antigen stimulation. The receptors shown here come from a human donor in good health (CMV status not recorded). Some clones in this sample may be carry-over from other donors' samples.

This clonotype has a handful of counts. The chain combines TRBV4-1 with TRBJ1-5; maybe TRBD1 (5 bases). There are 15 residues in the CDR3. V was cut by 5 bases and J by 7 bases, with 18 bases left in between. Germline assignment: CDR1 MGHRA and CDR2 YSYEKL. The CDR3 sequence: CASSTLGLTGQPQHF. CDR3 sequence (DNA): TGCGCCAGCAGCACCCTGGGTCTTACAGGCCAGCCCCAGCATTTT.

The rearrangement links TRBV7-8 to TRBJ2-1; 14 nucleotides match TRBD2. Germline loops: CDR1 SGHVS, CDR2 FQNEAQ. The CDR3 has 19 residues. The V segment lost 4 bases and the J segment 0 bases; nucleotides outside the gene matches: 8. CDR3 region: CASSSRLAGGLNSYNEQFF. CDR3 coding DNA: TGTGCCAGCAGCTCTCGACTAGCGGGAGGGCTTAACTCCTACAATGAGCAGTTCTTC. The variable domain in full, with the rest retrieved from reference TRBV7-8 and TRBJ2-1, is GAGVSQSPRYKVAKRGQDVALRCDPISGHVSLFWYQQALGQGPEFLTYFQNEAQLDKSGLPSDRFFAERPEGSVSTLKIQRTQQEDSAVYLCASSSRLAGGLNSYNEQFFGPGTRLTVL.

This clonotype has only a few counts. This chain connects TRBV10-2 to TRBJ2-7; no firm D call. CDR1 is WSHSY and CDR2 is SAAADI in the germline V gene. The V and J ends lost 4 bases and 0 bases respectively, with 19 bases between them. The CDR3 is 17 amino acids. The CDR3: CASSVPVTDLSSYEQYF. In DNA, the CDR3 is TGCGCCAGCAGTGTCCCCGTGACGGATCTCAGCTCCTACGAGCAGTACTTC.

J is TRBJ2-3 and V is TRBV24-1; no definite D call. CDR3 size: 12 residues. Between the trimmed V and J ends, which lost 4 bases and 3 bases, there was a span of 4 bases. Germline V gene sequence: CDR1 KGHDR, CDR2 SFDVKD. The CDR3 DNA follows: TGTGCCACCAGTGACGTGACAGATACGCAGTATTTT. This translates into CATSDVTDTQYF.

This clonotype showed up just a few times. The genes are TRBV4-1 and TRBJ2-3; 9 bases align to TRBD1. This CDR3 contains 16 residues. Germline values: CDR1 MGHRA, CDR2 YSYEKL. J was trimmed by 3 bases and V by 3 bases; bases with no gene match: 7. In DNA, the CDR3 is TGCGCCAGCAGCCAGGGCTGGACAGGGGCGACAGATACGCAGTATTTT. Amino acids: CASSQGWTGATDTQYF.

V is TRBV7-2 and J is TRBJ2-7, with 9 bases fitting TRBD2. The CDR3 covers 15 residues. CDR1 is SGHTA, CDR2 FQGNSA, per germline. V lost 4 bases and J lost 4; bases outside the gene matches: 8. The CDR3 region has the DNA TGTGCCAGCAGCTCTATAGCGGGAGAGGGGTACGAGCAGTACTTC. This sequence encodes CASSSIAGEGYEQYF.

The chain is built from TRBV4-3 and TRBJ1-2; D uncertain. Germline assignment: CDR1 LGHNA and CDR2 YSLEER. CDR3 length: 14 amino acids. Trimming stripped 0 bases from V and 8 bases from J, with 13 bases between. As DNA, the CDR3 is TGCGCCAGCAGCCAAGATACCCAGGACCACGGCTACACCTTC. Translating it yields CASSQDTQDHGYTF.

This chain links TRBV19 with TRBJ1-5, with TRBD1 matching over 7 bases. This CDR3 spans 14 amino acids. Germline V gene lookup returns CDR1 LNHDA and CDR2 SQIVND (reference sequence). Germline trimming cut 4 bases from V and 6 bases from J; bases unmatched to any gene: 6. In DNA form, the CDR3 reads TGTGCCAGTAGTACTAGGGGGCGGACTCAGCCCCAGCATTTT. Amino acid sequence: CASSTRGRTQPQHF.

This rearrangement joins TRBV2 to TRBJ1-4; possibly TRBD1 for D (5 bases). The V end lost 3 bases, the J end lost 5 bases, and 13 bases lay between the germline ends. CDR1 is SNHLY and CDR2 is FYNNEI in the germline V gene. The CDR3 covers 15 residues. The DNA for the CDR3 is TGTGCCAGCAGTGAGGGTCGGGGGATGAATGAAAAACTGTTTTTT. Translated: CASSEGRGMNEKLFF.

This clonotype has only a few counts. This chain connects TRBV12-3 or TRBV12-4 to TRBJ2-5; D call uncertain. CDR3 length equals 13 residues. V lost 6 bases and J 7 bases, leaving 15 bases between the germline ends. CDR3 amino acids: CASRKGRTGTQYF. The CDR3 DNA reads TGTGCCAGCAGAAAAGGACGAACGGGGACCCAGTACTTC.

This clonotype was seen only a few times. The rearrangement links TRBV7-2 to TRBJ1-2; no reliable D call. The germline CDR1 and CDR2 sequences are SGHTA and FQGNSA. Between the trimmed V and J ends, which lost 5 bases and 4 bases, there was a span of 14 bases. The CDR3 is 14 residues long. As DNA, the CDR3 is TGTGCCAGCAGCCCCGGGCCGCTATCCTATGGCTACACCTTC. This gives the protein CASSPGPLSYGYTF.

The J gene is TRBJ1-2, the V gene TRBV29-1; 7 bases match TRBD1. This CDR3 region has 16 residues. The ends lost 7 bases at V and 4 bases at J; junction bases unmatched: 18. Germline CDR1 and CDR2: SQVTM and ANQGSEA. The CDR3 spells CSASDRTGGVSYGYTF. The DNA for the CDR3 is TGCAGCGCCTCGGATCGGACAGGTGGAGTAAGCTATGGCTACACCTTC. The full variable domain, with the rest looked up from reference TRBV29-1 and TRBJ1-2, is SAVISQKPSRDICQRGTSLTIQCQVDSQVTMMFWYRQQPGQSLTLIATANQGSEATYESGFVIDKFPISRPNLTFSTLTVSNMSPEDSSIYLCSASDRTGGVSYGYTFGSGTRLTVV.

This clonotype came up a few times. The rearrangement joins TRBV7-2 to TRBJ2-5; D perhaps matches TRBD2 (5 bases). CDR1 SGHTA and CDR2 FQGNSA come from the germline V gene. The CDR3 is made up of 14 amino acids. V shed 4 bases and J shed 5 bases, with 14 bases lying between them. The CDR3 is CASSSGLWEETQYF. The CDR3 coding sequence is TGTGCCAGCAGCTCGGGTTTGTGGGAGGAGACCCAGTACTTC.

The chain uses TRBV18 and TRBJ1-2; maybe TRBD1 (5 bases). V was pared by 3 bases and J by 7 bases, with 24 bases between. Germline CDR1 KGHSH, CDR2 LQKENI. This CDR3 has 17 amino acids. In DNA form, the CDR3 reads TGTGCCAGCTCACCTACAGGTCTCCCGCACAATGGGCTTGGCTACACCTTC. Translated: CASSPTGLPHNGLGYTF.

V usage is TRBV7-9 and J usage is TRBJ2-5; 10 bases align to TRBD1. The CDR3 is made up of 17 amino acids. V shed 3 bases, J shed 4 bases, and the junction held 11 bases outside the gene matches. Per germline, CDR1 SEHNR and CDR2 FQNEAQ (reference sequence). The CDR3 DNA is TGTGCCAGCAGCTTTGAGGCCGGGACAGGGGTGGCAGAGACCCAGTACTTC. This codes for CASSFEAGTGVAETQYF. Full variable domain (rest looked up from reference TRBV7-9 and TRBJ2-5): DTGVSQNPRHKITKRGQNVTFRCDPISEHNRLYWYRQTLGQGPEFLTYFQNEAQLEKSRLLSDRFSAERPKGSFSTLEIQRTEQGDSAMYLCASSFEAGTGVAETQYFGPGTRLLVL.

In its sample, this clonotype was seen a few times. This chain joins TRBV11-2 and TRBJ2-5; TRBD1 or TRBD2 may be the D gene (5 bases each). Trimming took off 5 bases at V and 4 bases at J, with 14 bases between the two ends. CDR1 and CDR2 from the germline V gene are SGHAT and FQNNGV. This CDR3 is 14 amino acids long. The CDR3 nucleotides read TGTGCCAGCAGCGATTGGGACCCTGGAGAGACCCAGTACTTC. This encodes CASSDWDPGETQYF.

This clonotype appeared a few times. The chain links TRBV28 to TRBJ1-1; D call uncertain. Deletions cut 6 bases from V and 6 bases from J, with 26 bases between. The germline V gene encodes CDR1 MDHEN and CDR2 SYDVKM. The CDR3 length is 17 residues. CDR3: CASSPWSGQHPDPEAFF. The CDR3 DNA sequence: TGTGCCAGCAGCCCGTGGAGTGGGCAACACCCCGATCCTGAAGCTTTCTTT.

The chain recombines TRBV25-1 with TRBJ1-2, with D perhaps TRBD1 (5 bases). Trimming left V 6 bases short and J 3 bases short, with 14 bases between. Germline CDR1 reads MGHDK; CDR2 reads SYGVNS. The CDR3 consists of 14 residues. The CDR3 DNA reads TGTGCCAGCAGCACCCCAGGGAACCACTATGGCTACACCTTC. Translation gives CASSTPGNHYGYTF.

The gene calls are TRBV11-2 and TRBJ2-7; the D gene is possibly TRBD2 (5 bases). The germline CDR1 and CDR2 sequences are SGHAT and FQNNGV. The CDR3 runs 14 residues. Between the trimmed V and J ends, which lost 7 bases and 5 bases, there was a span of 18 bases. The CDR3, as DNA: TGTGCCAGCACCGGACTGCGCTCGGGAAACGAGCAGTACTTC. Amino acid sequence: CASTGLRSGNEQYF.

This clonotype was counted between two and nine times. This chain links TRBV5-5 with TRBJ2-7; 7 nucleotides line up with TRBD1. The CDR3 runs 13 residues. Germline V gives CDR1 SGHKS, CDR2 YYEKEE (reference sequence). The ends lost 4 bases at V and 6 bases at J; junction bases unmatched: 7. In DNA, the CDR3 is TGTGCCAGCAGCGAACCCACAGGGGCCGAGCAGTACTTC. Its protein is CASSEPTGAEQYF.

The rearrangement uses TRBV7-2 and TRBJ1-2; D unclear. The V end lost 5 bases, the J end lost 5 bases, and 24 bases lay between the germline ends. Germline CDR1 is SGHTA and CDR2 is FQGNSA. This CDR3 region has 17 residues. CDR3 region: CASSLTPRPIDTYGYTF. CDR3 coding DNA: TGTGCCAGCAGCCTCACTCCGAGACCCATCGACACTTATGGCTACACCTTC.

The CDR3 DNA reads as TGCAGTGCTGGGAGAGGAGTGCCCAGCGGAGGTTCCTACGAGCAGTACTTC. Amino acids: CSAGRGVPSGGSYEQYF. The V and J genes are TRBV20-1 and TRBJ2-7, with D tentatively TRBD2 (5 bases). The CDR3 sequence is 17 residues long. Germline V gives CDR1 DFQATT, CDR2 SNEGSKA (reference sequence). Trimming pared 5 bases from V and 1 base from J, leaving 24 bases between.

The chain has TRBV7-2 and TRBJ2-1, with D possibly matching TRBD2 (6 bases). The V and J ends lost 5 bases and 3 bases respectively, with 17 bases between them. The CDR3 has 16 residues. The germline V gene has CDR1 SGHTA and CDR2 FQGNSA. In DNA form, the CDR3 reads TGTGCCAGCAGCACGGAGGCGGGGCACGACTACAATGAGCAGTTCTTC. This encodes CASSTEAGHDYNEQFF.

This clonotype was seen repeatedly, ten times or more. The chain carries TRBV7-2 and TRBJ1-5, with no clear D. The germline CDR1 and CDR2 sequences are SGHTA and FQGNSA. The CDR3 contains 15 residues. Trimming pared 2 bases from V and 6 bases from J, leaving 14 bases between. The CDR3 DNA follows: TGTGCCAGCAGCTTAAGGTCCTTGGCGACTCAGCCCCAGCATTTT. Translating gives CASSLRSLATQPQHF.